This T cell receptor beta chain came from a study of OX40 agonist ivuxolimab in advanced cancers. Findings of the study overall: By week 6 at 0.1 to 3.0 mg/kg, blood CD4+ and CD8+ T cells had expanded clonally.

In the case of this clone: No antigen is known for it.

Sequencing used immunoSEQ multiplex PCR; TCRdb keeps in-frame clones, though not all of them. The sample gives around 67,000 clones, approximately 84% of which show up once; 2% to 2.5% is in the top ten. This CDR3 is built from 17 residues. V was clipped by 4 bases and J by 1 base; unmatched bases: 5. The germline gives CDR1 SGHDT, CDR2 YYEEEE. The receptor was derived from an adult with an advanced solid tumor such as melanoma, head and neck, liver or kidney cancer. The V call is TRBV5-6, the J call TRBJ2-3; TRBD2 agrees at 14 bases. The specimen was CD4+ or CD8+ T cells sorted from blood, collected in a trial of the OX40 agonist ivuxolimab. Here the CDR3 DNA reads TGTGCCAGCAGCCCTACGGGACTAGCGGGAGGCACAGATACGCAGTATTTT. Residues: CASSPTGLAGGTDTQYF.